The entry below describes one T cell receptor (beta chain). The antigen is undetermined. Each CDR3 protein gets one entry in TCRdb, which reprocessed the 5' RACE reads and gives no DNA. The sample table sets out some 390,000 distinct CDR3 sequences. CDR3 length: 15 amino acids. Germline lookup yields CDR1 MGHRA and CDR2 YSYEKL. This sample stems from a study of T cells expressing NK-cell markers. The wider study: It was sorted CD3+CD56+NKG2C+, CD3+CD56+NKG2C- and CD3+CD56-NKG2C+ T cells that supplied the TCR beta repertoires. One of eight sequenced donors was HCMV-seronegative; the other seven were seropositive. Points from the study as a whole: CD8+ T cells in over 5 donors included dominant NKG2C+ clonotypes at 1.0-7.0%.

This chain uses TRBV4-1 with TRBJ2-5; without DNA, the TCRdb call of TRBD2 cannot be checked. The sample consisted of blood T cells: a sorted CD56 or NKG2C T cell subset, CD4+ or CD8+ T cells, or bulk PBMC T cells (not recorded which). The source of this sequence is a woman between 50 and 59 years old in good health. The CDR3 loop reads CASSQVSTSLETQYF.